These T cell receptor beta chains were read from a single sample in a study of blood T cell repertoires in COVID-19. The table came from immunoSEQ multiplex PCR; TCRdb's copy has only in-frame clones and leaves some out. The sample lists about 60,000 clones, roughly 80% occurring once. Sample: peripheral blood. Receptor source: a man aged 60-69 years with COVID-19, enrolled during active disease. CDR3s leave out the opening cysteine and the closing phenylalanine or tryptophan. Not all rows give a size; the values are once, few, many and, for expanded clones, a class.

j_call,v_call,clone_size,cdr3_aa
TRBJ2-1,TRBV9,once,ASSLQVGAHNEQF
TRBJ2-1,TRBV10-1,NA,ASSESQTSGPYNEQF
TRBJ2-7,TRBV24-1,NA,ATSDGTSGDYEQY
TRBJ2-4,TRBV29-1,NA,SVRRQGENIQY
TRBJ2-4,TRBV4-1,NA,ASSPYPLAKNIQY
TRBJ2-3,TRBV7-9,NA,ASSSGTSGTDTQY
TRBJ2-5,TRBV24-1,once,ATSDYSGVRETQY
TRBJ1-4,TRBV6-1,NA,ASSEATGATNEKLF
TRBJ1-3,TRBV5-1,NA,ASRTGQSSGNTIY
TRBJ2-7,TRBV28,once,ASSPVGLAGASGEQY
TRBJ1-4,TRBV29-1,NA,SVDQGGEKEKLF
TRBJ2-5,TRBV7-9,NA,ASSLGTSGTETQY
TRBJ1-2,TRBV21-1,NA,ASKRRGGYT
TRBJ1-1,TRBV19,NA,ASSILHRAEAF
TRBJ1-3,TRBV9,NA,ASSIYSGNTIY
TRBJ1-2,TRBV3-1/TRBV3-2,NA,ASSQDVLVPGKYYGYT
TRBJ1-5,TRBV6-1,NA,ASSEGQTPNQPQH
TRBJ2-1,TRBV21-1,NA,ASSKQGGAGGTTEQF
TRBJ2-1,TRBV4-1,NA,ASSQGTGWRTVSGDSYNEQF
TRBJ1-1,TRBV27,NA,ASSTGGLNTEAF
TRBJ1-5,TRBV10-3,NA,AIVFGPARHGSNQPQH
TRBJ2-7,TRBV6-5,NA,ASSREGELAAGRY